The 23 T cell receptor beta chains given below trace back to one sample, sequenced in a study of blood T cell repertoires in COVID-19. The assay was immunoSEQ multiplex PCR, and TCRdb's table has in-frame clones only and misses some. This table has approximately 140,000 clones, 80% to 90% appearing once. Sequenced: peripheral blood. These receptors were obtained from a human donor with acute or convalescent COVID-19. The donor label of this sample is uncertain.

V gene TRBV7-6 combines with J gene TRBJ1-2, with D unclear. The CDR3 spans 15 residues. V was clipped by 0 bases and J by 4 bases, with 12 bases between them. The V gene's germline CDR1 is SGHVS and CDR2 FNYEAQ. The CDR3 sequence is CASSLAADTTYGYTF. As DNA, the CDR3 is TGTGCCAGCAGCTTAGCGGCGGATACCACCTATGGCTACACCTTC.

The V and J genes are TRBV2 and TRBJ1-2; D possibly corresponds to TRBD1 (6 bases). This CDR3 has 13 amino acids. Germline V gene sequence: CDR1 SNHLY, CDR2 FYNNEI. The V end lost 0 bases, the J end lost 5 bases, and 7 bases lay between the germline ends. CDR3 in DNA: TGTGCCAGCAGTGAAGCGCAGGGGTATGGCTACACCTTC. Translating gives CASSEAQGYGYTF.

The chain is built from TRBV10-3 and TRBJ1-2; 7 bases are a match to TRBD1. The length of the CDR3 is 15 residues. Germline loops: CDR1 ENHRY, CDR2 SYGVKD. J was trimmed by 4 bases and V by 0 bases; bases with no gene match: 5. The CDR3 DNA reads TGTGCCATCAGTGAGTCCACAGGGGCCACCTATGGCTACACCTTC. This sequence encodes CAISESTGATYGYTF.

This sequence joins TRBV7-9 and TRBJ2-7; 11 bases map to TRBD1. CDR1 SEHNR and CDR2 FQNEAQ come from the germline V gene (reference sequence). This CDR3 contains 16 residues. The V gene end was trimmed by 0 bases and the J gene end by 2 bases; junction bases not matched to a gene: 3. The DNA of the CDR3 is TGTGCCAGCAGCTTAGCGGGGACAGGGGGACCCTACGAGCAGTACGTC. Translating it yields CASSLAGTGGPYEQYV.

The V gene is TRBV19, the J gene TRBJ2-4; 8 bases are shared with TRBD2. Germline V gene sequence: CDR1 LNHDA, CDR2 SQIVND (reference sequence). The trim removed 1 base at V and 7 bases at J, leaving 15 bases unmatched. The CDR3 has 18 residues. The CDR3 DNA follows: TGTGCCAGTAGTATAGGTGGGCGGGGGGCCGACCGGAGGAACATTCAGTACTTC. It specifies CASSIGGRGADRRNIQYF.

The chain couples TRBV9 to TRBJ2-5; D is perhaps TRBD1 (5 bases). Germline lookup yields CDR1 SGDLS and CDR2 YYNGEE. This CDR3 spans 15 amino acids. V lost 4 bases and J 4 bases, leaving 17 bases between the germline ends. CDR3: CASSPPSWGGETQYF. In nucleotides, the CDR3 is TGTGCCAGCAGCCCTCCCTCCTGGGGCGGAGAGACCCAGTACTTC.

The rearrangement uses TRBV7-8 and TRBJ2-3; the match to TRBD2 covers 12 bases. The CDR3 consists of 15 residues. CDR1 is SGHVS, CDR2 FQNEAQ, per germline. After removal of 2 bases from V and 11 bases from J, the junction contained 8 bases not matched to a gene. The DNA of the CDR3 is TGTGCCAGCAGCTTAACTAGCGGGGGGTCCTGGAAGCAGTATTTT. Protein: CASSLTSGGSWKQYF.

Only one count was recorded for this clone. The V call is TRBV7-9, the J call TRBJ1-2; D may be TRBD1 (5 bases). Germline CDR1 is SEHNR and CDR2 is FQNEAQ (reference sequence). The CDR3 length is 16 residues. V dropped 5 bases and J dropped 4 bases, with 20 bases sitting between them. The CDR3 sequence: CASSPLPSRVGYGYTF. CDR3 nucleotide sequence: TGTGCCAGCAGCCCATTGCCCAGCAGGGTGGGCTATGGCTACACCTTC.

This chain connects TRBV5-6 to TRBJ1-1, with 7 bases that match TRBD1. V trimming: 2 bases; J trimming: 7 bases; junction bases outside the gene matches: 11. The CDR3 is 15 amino acids. Germline CDR1 and CDR2: SGHDT and YYEEEE. The CDR3 is CASSFAGTAFFEAFF. The DNA of the CDR3 is TGTGCCAGCAGCTTCGCCGGGACAGCATTTTTTGAAGCTTTCTTT.

The gene calls are TRBV15 and TRBJ1-2; 8 nucleotides align to TRBD1. J lost 8 bases, V lost 4 bases, and 9 bases had no gene match. Germline values: CDR1 LNHNV, CDR2 YYDKDF (reference sequence). The CDR3 is made up of 14 amino acids. CDR3 in DNA: TGTGCCACCAGCACTAACGACAGGGGACGAGGCTACACCTTC. Translation: CATSTNDRGRGYTF.

The gene calls are TRBV4-1 and TRBJ1-3; TRBD1 agrees at 8 bases. V lost 5 bases to trimming and J lost 5 bases; unmatched junction nucleotides: 2. The CDR3 runs to 13 residues. Germline CDR1 reads MGHRA; CDR2 reads YSYEKL. The CDR3 spells CASSGTGRNTIYF. The CDR3 nucleotides are TGCGCCAGCAGCGGGACAGGACGAAACACCATATATTTT.

This chain joins TRBV2 and TRBJ2-1; the D gene is possibly TRBD2 (5 bases). The germline gives CDR1 SNHLY, CDR2 FYNNEI. This CDR3 region has 15 residues. Trimming pared 2 bases from V and 0 bases from J, leaving 8 bases between. The CDR3 coding sequence is TGTGCCAGCAGTGAAAGGAGCGGCTCCTACAATGAGCAGTTCTTC. As protein: CASSERSGSYNEQFF.

In this sample, this clone turned up once. The chain employs TRBV19 and TRBJ2-7, with a weak D call TRBD2 (5 bases). Trimming removed 0 bases at V and 3 bases at J, with 6 bases between. This CDR3 contains 13 residues. Germline assignment: CDR1 LNHDA and CDR2 SQIVND (reference sequence). CDR3 in amino acids: CASSIDGNYEQYF. CDR3 sequence (DNA): TGTGCCAGTAGTATAGACGGGAACTACGAGCAGTACTTC.

The chain recombines TRBV5-6 with TRBJ1-1; TRBD1 agrees at 7 bases. CDR1 and CDR2 from the germline V gene are SGHDT and YYEEEE. V lost 0 bases and J lost 1; bases outside the gene matches: 6. The CDR3 runs to 16 residues. CDR3 loop: CASSLAGTDPNTEAFF. The CDR3 DNA reads TGTGCCAGCAGCTTGGCCGGGACAGATCCGAACACTGAAGCTTTCTTT. Filled out from reference TRBV5-6 and TRBJ1-1, the complete variable domain reads DAGVTQSPTHLIKTRGQQVTLRCSPKSGHDTVSWYQQALGQGPQFIFQYYEEEERQRGNFPDRFSGHQFPNYSSELNVNALLLGDSALYLCASSLAGTDPNTEAFFGQGTRLTVV.

The J gene is TRBJ1-2, the V gene TRBV27; D gene unclear. Deletions cut 7 bases from V and 4 bases from J, with 13 bases between. This CDR3 is 13 amino acids long. Germline CDR1 and CDR2: MNHEY and SMNVEV (reference sequence). CDR3 nucleotides: TGTGCCAGCACCCCTAATACGGGCTATGGCTACACCTTC. Protein sequence: CASTPNTGYGYTF.

The CDR3 is CASSGYGLAGYEQFF. The CDR3 nucleotides are TGCGCCAGCAGTGGGTACGGACTAGCGGGGTATGAGCAGTTCTTC. The chain employs TRBV10-2 and TRBJ2-1; 12 bases are shared with TRBD2. V shed 4 bases and J 8 bases; nucleotides not matched to a gene: 6. The germline V gene encodes CDR1 WSHSY and CDR2 SAAADI. The CDR3 runs 15 residues.

V is TRBV9 and J is TRBJ2-1, with 7 bases that match TRBD1. The trim removed 3 bases at V and 4 bases at J, leaving 7 bases unmatched. The CDR3 loop spans 15 amino acids. Germline CDR1 is SGDLS and CDR2 is YYNGEE. The CDR3 loop reads CASSADPGQYNEQFF. The DNA of the CDR3 is TGTGCCAGCAGCGCCGATCCGGGACAGTACAATGAGCAGTTCTTC.

For the CDR3, the DNA is TGTGCCAGCAGCTTATATCTACTAGCGGGGGACCCATACGAGCAGTACTTC. Translating it yields CASSLYLLAGDPYEQYF. The V gene is TRBV7-9, the J gene TRBJ2-7; 11 bases are a match to TRBD2. CDR1 SEHNR and CDR2 FQNEAQ come from the germline V gene (reference sequence). Trimming cost V 2 bases and J 4 bases; bases outside gene matches: 10. The CDR3 sequence is 17 residues long.

This rearrangement joins TRBV11-2 to TRBJ2-3; 7 nucleotides agree with TRBD2. V shed 7 bases and J 3 bases; nucleotides not matched to a gene: 13. Germline V gene lookup returns CDR1 SGHAT and CDR2 FQNNGV. This CDR3 has 16 residues. CDR3 amino acids: CASTPPRLADTDTQYF. CDR3 nucleotides: TGTGCCAGCACCCCCCCGCGGCTAGCGGATACAGATACGCAGTATTTT.

The chain joins TRBV27 to TRBJ2-3, with 8 nucleotides matching TRBD2. V gave up 10 bases and J gave up 4 bases; unmatched junction bases: 7. CDR1 and CDR2 (germline): MNHEY, SMNVEV (reference sequence). The CDR3 consists of 13 residues. The CDR3 reads CATSRGGPDTQYF. The DNA for the CDR3 is TGTGCCACCTCCCGGGGGGGCCCAGATACGCAGTATTTT.

The V and J genes are TRBV27 and TRBJ1-1, with D perhaps TRBD1 (6 bases). The CDR3 consists of 13 residues. With 3 bases removed from V and 8 bases from J, the gap between germline ends came to 13 bases. The germline CDR1 and CDR2 sequences are MNHEY and SMNVEV (reference sequence). CDR3 bases: TGTGCCAGCAGTTTTAGGGACACCCGAGAAGCTTTCTTT. As protein: CASSFRDTREAFF.

The chain uses TRBV19 and TRBJ1-1; D is uncertain. Trimming pared 1 base from V and 6 bases from J, leaving 12 bases between. The length of the CDR3 is 14 residues. Germline V gives CDR1 LNHDA, CDR2 SQIVND (reference sequence). CDR3 residues: CASSIGPLGAEAFF. CDR3 DNA: TGTGCCAGTAGTATAGGGCCGTTGGGCGCTGAAGCTTTCTTT.

This clone was seen a handful of times. This chain connects TRBV9 to TRBJ2-1; a weak D match, TRBD2 (5 bases). V was trimmed by 1 base and J by 12 bases, leaving 14 bases between them. This CDR3 is 13 amino acids long. Per germline, CDR1 SGDLS and CDR2 YYNGEE. CDR3 DNA: TGTGCCAGCAGCGTACCCCCGGACGCGGGGCAGTTCTTC. Protein: CASSVPPDAGQFF.